Listed here are 6 T cell receptor beta chains from one sample, sequenced in a study of blood T cell repertoires in COVID-19. Profiled with immunoSEQ multiplex PCR; TCRdb holds only in-frame clones, not every one. The table records approximately 200,000 clones, approximately 87% of them present only once. The material sequenced was peripheral blood. Every receptor here comes from a woman aged 45-59 years with acute or convalescent COVID-19.

This clone showed up just a few times. This chain connects TRBV13 to TRBJ1-2; D possibly corresponds to TRBD1 (5 bases). The CDR3 has 16 residues. V was shortened by 0 bases and J by 0 bases, with 11 bases between the two germline ends. Germline V gives CDR1 PRHDT, CDR2 FYEKMQ (reference sequence). The CDR3 bases are TGTGCCAGCAGCTTAGGGGGGCGAAGGGCTAACTATGGCTACACCTTC. Translating it yields CASSLGGRRANYGYTF. The full variable domain, with the rest looked up from reference TRBV13 and TRBJ1-2, is AAGVIQSPRHLIKEKRETATLKCYPIPRHDTVYWYQQGPGQDPQFLISFYEKMQSDKGSIPDRFSAQQFSDYHSELNMSSLELGDSALYFCASSLGGRRANYGYTFGSGTRLTVV.

J is TRBJ1-2 and V is TRBV5-6, with 7 bases identical to TRBD1. There are 16 residues in the CDR3. Germline CDR1 reads SGHDT; CDR2 reads YYEEEE. V dropped 3 bases and J dropped 3; count of bases not matched to a gene: 11. CDR3 nucleotide sequence: TGTGCCAGCAGCTCTCTAGAAGAGGACAGGCACTATGGCTACACCTTC. Translating it yields CASSSLEEDRHYGYTF.

The V gene is TRBV5-4, the J gene TRBJ1-2; possibly TRBD1 for D (6 bases). Trimming removed 1 base at V and 4 bases at J, with 8 bases between. The CDR3 is 13 residues long. CDR1 is SGHNT, CDR2 YYREEE, per germline (reference sequence). This chain's CDR3 is CASSLTGRYGYTF. CDR3 in DNA: TGTGCCAGCAGCTTGACAGGGCGCTATGGCTACACCTTC. Looking up the rest from reference TRBV5-4 and TRBJ1-2 gives the full variable domain: ETGVTQSPTHLIKTRGQQVTLRCSSQSGHNTVSWYQQALGQGPQFIFQYYREEENGRGNFPPRFSGLQFPNYSSELNVNALELDDSALYLCASSLTGRYGYTFGSGTRLTVV.

This clone was recorded a few times. V usage is TRBV5-5 and J usage is TRBJ1-3, with a tentative D call TRBD1 (6 bases). The V and J ends lost 3 bases and 2 bases respectively, with 12 bases between them. CDR1 is SGHKS and CDR2 is YYEKEE in the germline V gene (reference sequence). The CDR3 is 15 amino acids. CDR3 loop: CASSSQQGTGNTIYF. CDR3 in DNA: TGTGCCAGCAGCTCCCAACAGGGAACTGGAAACACCATATATTTT.

This clone was seen only once. V is TRBV18 and J is TRBJ2-5; D gene ambiguous. Per germline, CDR1 KGHSH and CDR2 LQKENI. The V gene lost 3 bases and the J gene lost 3 bases, with 2 bases spanning the gap. The CDR3 length is 11 residues. The CDR3 nucleotides read TGTGCCAGCTCACCTAAAGAGACCCAGTACTTC. Translation: CASSPKETQYF.

The chain recombines TRBV4-1 with TRBJ2-1, with 10 bases fitting TRBD2. V lost 4 bases to trimming and J lost 5 bases; unmatched junction nucleotides: 14. CDR3 length equals 18 residues. Germline-derived CDR1 and CDR2 are MGHRA and YSYEKL. The CDR3 nucleotides are TGCGCCAGCAGCCGTCGAACCGGACTAGCGGCCTGGGACAATGAGCAGTTCTTC. Protein product: CASSRRTGLAAWDNEQFF.